These 31 T cell receptor beta chains were all obtained from the same sample, sequenced in a study of cytomegalovirus exposure and HLA in healthy donors. Primers included in the PCR were 60 Vbeta and 13 Jbeta primers. Only in-frame clones appear in the TCRdb table, and some are missing; sequencing was by immunoSEQ multiplex PCR. The data show about 92,000 clones, around 74% seen once. What was sequenced was PBMCs. The receptors here all came from a man aged 45-60 years in good health and CMV-seropositive.

The table lists this clone with a few counts. The J gene is TRBJ1-1, the V gene TRBV29-1; D unresolved. V was shortened by 3 bases and J by 4 bases, with 9 bases between the two germline ends. CDR1 SQVTM and CDR2 ANQGSEA come from the germline V gene. The CDR3 sequence is 12 residues long. Written as DNA, the CDR3 is TGCAGCGTTGAGGGAGTGGGCACTGAAGCTTTCTTT. Its translation is CSVEGVGTEAFF.

This clone was counted only a few times. The chain joins TRBV2 to TRBJ1-4; 8 nucleotides line up with TRBD1. V gave up 7 bases and J gave up 0 bases; unmatched junction bases: 13. This CDR3 is built from 18 residues. Germline-derived CDR1 and CDR2 are SNHLY and FYNNEI. CDR3 amino acids: CASTRRDRPRTTNEKLFF. DNA for the CDR3: TGTGCCAGCACCCGCCGGGACAGGCCCCGAACAACTAATGAAAAACTGTTTTTT. The full variable domain, in which reference TRBV2 and TRBJ1-4 provide the parts outside the CDR3, is EPEVTQTPSHQVTQMGQEVILRCVPISNHLYFYWYRQILGQKVEFLVSFYNNEISEKSEIFDDQFSVERPDGSNFTLKIRSTKLEDSAMYFCASTRRDRPRTTNEKLFFGSGTQLSVL.

The chain joins TRBV4-1 to TRBJ2-2; 9 nucleotides agree with TRBD1. J lost 5 bases, V lost 4 bases, and 14 bases had no gene match. CDR1 and CDR2 from the germline V gene are MGHRA and YSYEKL. The CDR3 sequence is 18 residues long. This CDR3 is CASSRSRVGQGDTGELFF. The CDR3 DNA sequence: TGCGCCAGCAGCCGGTCCAGGGTGGGACAGGGAGATACCGGGGAGCTGTTTTTT.

The V gene is TRBV6-1, the J gene TRBJ2-1, with 9 bases that match TRBD2. The junction had 12 bases not matched to a gene; V was cut back by 1 base and J by 5 bases. CDR1 is MNHNS, CDR2 SASEGT, per germline. The CDR3 extends over 18 amino acids. This CDR3 reads CASSEVEAGGLLDNEQFF. In DNA form, the CDR3 reads TGTGCCAGCAGTGAAGTCGAGGCGGGGGGGCTCCTGGACAATGAGCAGTTCTTC.

The CDR3 loop reads CATSRPQGEAGTEAFF. CDR3 sequence (DNA): TGTGCCACCAGCAGACCCCAAGGGGAGGCAGGGACTGAAGCTTTCTTT. The chain is built from TRBV15 and TRBJ1-1; possible D gene TRBD1, 5 bases. The CDR3 consists of 16 residues. The V gene's germline CDR1 is LNHNV and CDR2 YYDKDF (reference sequence). The V gene lost 2 bases and the J gene lost 5 bases, with 18 bases spanning the gap.

This clone was seen just once. The rearrangement uses TRBV4-3 and TRBJ1-6; D is uncertain. The germline V gene has CDR1 LGHNA and CDR2 YSLEER. Deletions cut 0 bases from V and 9 bases from J, with 15 bases between. The CDR3 length is 16 residues. CDR3 amino acids: CASSQEWLLPGSPLHF. DNA for the CDR3: TGCGCCAGCAGCCAAGAGTGGTTACTTCCCGGTTCACCCCTCCACTTT.

CDR3 residues: CASSPGLAGDTGELFF. In nucleotides, the CDR3 is TGTGCCAGCAGCCCGGGACTAGCGGGGGACACCGGGGAGCTGTTTTTT. The chain links TRBV11-3 to TRBJ2-2; 14 positions match TRBD2. CDR1 and CDR2 (germline): SGHNT, YENEEA. Trimming cost V 5 bases and J 3 bases; bases outside gene matches: 2. This CDR3 is built from 16 residues.

V usage is TRBV11-3 and J usage is TRBJ2-3; 10 bases map to TRBD2. CDR1 SGHNT and CDR2 YENEEA come from the germline V gene. Trimming took 4 bases from V and 1 from J; bases not matched to a gene: 2. The CDR3 contains 15 residues. For the CDR3, the DNA is TGTGCCAGCAGCTCAGCGGGGGGGGGCACAGATACGCAGTATTTT. It yields the protein CASSSAGGGTDTQYF.

The rearrangement joins TRBV7-7 to TRBJ2-2, with TRBD1 matching over 10 bases. Germline lookup yields CDR1 SSHAT and CDR2 FNYEAQ (reference sequence). The CDR3 spans 15 residues. Unmatched junction bases numbered 8, after V lost 8 bases and J lost 5 bases. This chain's CDR3 is CASSAGQGRTGELFF. CDR3 nucleotide sequence: TGTGCCAGCTCCGCGGGACAGGGGCGAACCGGGGAGCTGTTTTTT.

The genes are TRBV7-8 and TRBJ1-4, with D tentatively TRBD1 (5 bases). The CDR3 totals 14 residues. Between the trimmed V and J ends, which lost 3 bases and 5 bases, there was a span of 10 bases. The V gene's germline CDR1 is SGHVS and CDR2 FQNEAQ. The CDR3 spells CASSFTGGNEKLFF. The DNA for the CDR3 is TGTGCCAGCAGCTTTACCGGGGGAAATGAAAAACTGTTTTTT.

The chain is built from TRBV28 and TRBJ2-3, with TRBD2 identical over 9 bases. The CDR3 extends over 14 amino acids. Per the germline V gene, CDR1 is MDHEN and CDR2 is SYDVKM. V lost 3 bases, J lost 5 bases, and 3 bases stayed unmatched. This chain's CDR3 is CASSLAGGGDTQYF. Here the CDR3 DNA reads TGTGCCAGCAGTTTGGCGGGGGGGGGAGATACGCAGTATTTT.

The V gene is TRBV12-2, the J gene TRBJ1-2; TRBD1, the table's D call, was not compared with the DNA. TRBV12-2 has pseudogene status. The CDR3 is 12 residues long. CDR3 in amino acids: CASRADSYGYPF. The CDR3 nucleotides are TGTGCAAGTCGCGCGGACAGCTATGGCTACCCCTTC.

The chain employs TRBV7-6 and TRBJ1-2, with 7 nucleotides matching TRBD1. Germline V gene data show CDR1 as SGHVS and CDR2 as FNYEAQ. The V gene end was trimmed by 5 bases and the J gene end by 6 bases; junction bases not matched to a gene: 21. The CDR3 loop spans 18 amino acids. For the CDR3, the DNA is TGTGCCAGCAGCGTTAAAGGGGCCCGGGACAGCGGAAGTAATGGCTACACCTTC. Its translation is CASSVKGARDSGSNGYTF. Variable domain in full (rest from reference TRBV7-6 and TRBJ1-2): GAGVSQSPRYKVTKRGQDVALRCDPISGHVSLYWYRQALGQGPEFLTYFNYEAQQDKSGLPNDRFSAERPEGSISTLTIQRTEQRDSAMYRCASSVKGARDSGSNGYTFGSGTRLTVV.

The sample holds a few counts of this clone. The CDR3 region has the DNA TGCAGCGTTTTCGTGACAGGGAGGAACGAGCAGTACTTC. It translates to CSVFVTGRNEQYF. The chain uses TRBV29-1 and TRBJ2-7; D perhaps matches TRBD1 (7 bases). Germline V gives CDR1 SQVTM, CDR2 ANQGSEA. The CDR3 extends over 13 amino acids. V dropped 5 bases and J dropped 5 bases, with 16 bases sitting between them.

The sample holds a few counts of this clone. V gene TRBV6-1 combines with J gene TRBJ1-2, with D unclear. Germline CDR1 reads MNHNS; CDR2 reads SASEGT. Between the trimmed V and J ends, which lost 4 bases and 0 bases, there was a span of 9 bases. The CDR3 totals 14 residues. CDR3 in amino acids: CASSVSPSNYGYTF. The CDR3 bases are TGTGCCAGCAGTGTTAGCCCTTCTAACTATGGCTACACCTTC.

V usage is TRBV7-2 and J usage is TRBJ2-1, with TRBD1 identical over 10 bases. The CDR3 consists of 16 residues. Germline CDR1 is SGHTA and CDR2 is FQGNSA. Trimming took 5 bases from V and 7 from J; bases not matched to a gene: 11. In DNA, the CDR3 is TGTGCCAGCAGCCCCTTAGGGACAGGGGTGAGAAATGAGCAGTTCTTC. This gives the protein CASSPLGTGVRNEQFF.

The chain joins TRBV7-2 to TRBJ2-3, with 11 bases lining up with TRBD2. Unmatched junction bases numbered 4, after V lost 11 bases and J lost 3 bases. CDR1 SGHTA and CDR2 FQGNSA come from the germline V gene. The CDR3 spans 13 residues. CDR3 in amino acids: CAYSGGATDTQYF. For the CDR3, the DNA is TGTGCCTATAGCGGGGGGGCAACAGATACGCAGTATTTT.

The rearrangement links TRBV7-6 to TRBJ2-1; D remains unclear. V gave up 4 bases and J gave up 8 bases, with 6 bases separating them. The V gene's germline CDR1 is SGHVS and CDR2 FNYEAQ. This CDR3 region has 11 residues. The CDR3 sequence: CASSSFDEQFF. The CDR3 nucleotides read TGTGCCAGCAGCTCCTTCGATGAGCAGTTCTTC.

This clone was seen only a few times. A read error may produce the germline difference seen at one junction end. The chain uses TRBV7-9 and TRBJ2-7; 7 nucleotides match TRBD1. There are 17 residues in the CDR3. Germline V CDR1 and CDR2: SEHNR, FQNEAQ (reference sequence). The CDR3, as DNA: TGTTCCAGCAGCTTTGAAACCCACCGGGACAGCTCCTACGAGCAGTACTTC. Its translation is CSSSFETHRDSSYEQYF.

The chain joins TRBV6-1 to TRBJ2-1, with 9 bases fitting TRBD2. Germline loops: CDR1 MNHNS, CDR2 SASEGT. The CDR3 totals 16 residues. J gave up 11 bases and V 3 bases, and 14 bases lay outside the gene matches. CDR3 in amino acids: CASSEEAGGDSKQQFF. The CDR3 region has the DNA TGTGCCAGCAGTGAGGAGGCGGGAGGGGACTCAAAACAGCAGTTCTTC.

J is TRBJ1-3 and V is TRBV30, with unresolved D. This CDR3 is 13 amino acids long. Looked up from germline, CDR1 is GTSNPN and CDR2 is SVGIG (reference sequence). V lost 4 bases, J lost 4 bases, and 11 bases lay in between. The CDR3 sequence: CAWKWAGGNTIYF. CDR3 in DNA: TGTGCCTGGAAATGGGCGGGGGGAAACACCATATATTTT.

This rearrangement joins TRBV6-5 to TRBJ1-5; a weak D match, TRBD1 (5 bases). CDR3 length: 13 amino acids. Germline CDR1 and CDR2: MNHEY and SVGAGI. V was pared by 7 bases and J by 4 bases, with 11 bases between. CDR3 residues: CASTNGGNQPQHF. Here the CDR3 DNA reads TGTGCCAGCACCAACGGGGGTAATCAGCCCCAGCATTTT.

This clone was seen more than once but under ten times. The chain couples TRBV28 to TRBJ1-1; the match to TRBD1 covers 11 bases. The CDR3 runs to 14 residues. J was trimmed by 4 bases and V by 7 bases; bases with no gene match: 5. From germline, CDR1 is MDHEN and CDR2 SYDVKM. The DNA of the CDR3 is TGTGCCAGCAACGCCGGGACAGGGGGCACTGAAGCTTTCTTT. As protein: CASNAGTGGTEAFF.

This clone occurred a few times. The V and J genes are TRBV11-2 and TRBJ1-2; 7 bases line up with TRBD1. This CDR3 comprises 12 residues. CDR1 is SGHAT, CDR2 FQNNGV, per germline. Unmatched junction bases numbered 9, after V lost 5 bases and J lost 12 bases. The CDR3 DNA reads TGTGCCAGCAGCCCATCGCGAGGGGGCAACACCTTC. This sequence encodes CASSPSRGGNTF.

The rearrangement uses TRBV7-9 and TRBJ1-2; perhaps TRBD1 as D (5 bases). The germline V gene has CDR1 SEHNR and CDR2 FQNEAQ (reference sequence). This CDR3 region has 14 residues. Trimming took off 4 bases at V and 6 bases at J, with 15 bases between the two ends. This chain's CDR3 is CASSSLLDSDGYTF. The CDR3 DNA is TGTGCCAGCAGCTCCCTACTCGACAGCGATGGCTACACCTTC.

The chain employs TRBV9 and TRBJ1-1; D is undetermined. Deletions cut 4 bases from V and 0 bases from J, with 7 bases between. The CDR3 sequence is 13 residues long. Germline V gives CDR1 SGDLS, CDR2 YYNGEE. CDR3 nucleotides: TGTGCCAGCAGCTTGAGGATGAACACTGAAGCTTTCTTT. Protein sequence: CASSLRMNTEAFF.

The chain links TRBV7-6 to TRBJ2-1, with D tentatively TRBD1 (5 bases). Germline V gene sequence: CDR1 SGHVS, CDR2 FNYEAQ. The CDR3 contains 15 residues. V shed 1 base and J shed 4 bases, with 11 bases lying between them. The CDR3 region has the DNA TGTGCCAGCAGCTTAGTAGGGGCCCTTTACAATGAGCAGTTCTTC. Residues: CASSLVGALYNEQFF.

This chain uses TRBV7-2 with TRBJ2-1; 7 nucleotides align to TRBD2. Unmatched junction bases numbered 7, after V lost 3 bases and J lost 5 bases. The CDR3 loop spans 15 amino acids. Germline V gives CDR1 SGHTA, CDR2 FQGNSA. The CDR3 loop is CASSFSPSGDNEQFF. In DNA, the CDR3 is TGTGCCAGCAGCTTTTCCCCCAGCGGGGACAATGAGCAGTTCTTC.

This clone was observed a few times. V is TRBV11-2 and J is TRBJ2-1; 7 bases fit TRBD2. Germline loops: CDR1 SGHAT, CDR2 FQNNGV. The CDR3 covers 15 residues. After removal of 0 bases from V and 7 bases from J, the junction contained 6 bases not matched to a gene. CDR3 region: CASSLERGDRNEQFF. The CDR3 nucleotides read TGTGCCAGCAGCTTAGAACGGGGGGACCGGAATGAGCAGTTCTTC. Drawing the rest from reference TRBV11-2 and TRBJ2-1, the complete variable domain is EAGVAQSPRYKIIEKRQSVAFWCNPISGHATLYWYQQILGQGPKLLIQFQNNGVVDDSQLPKDRFSAERLKGVDSTLKIQPAKLEDSAVYLCASSLERGDRNEQFFGPGTRLTVL.

The gene calls are TRBV7-8 and TRBJ1-2, with 7 bases lining up with TRBD1. The length of the CDR3 is 15 residues. Germline CDR1 and CDR2: SGHVS and FQNEAQ. Trimming removed 5 bases from V and 0 bases from J; junction bases left unmatched: 6. DNA for the CDR3: TGTGCCAGCAGCCGGACAGGAAATGCTAACTATGGCTACACCTTC. Translated: CASSRTGNANYGYTF.

A few counts support this clone. The chain joins TRBV7-2 to TRBJ2-1, with 12 bases aligning to TRBD2. The length of the CDR3 is 16 residues. The V and J ends lost 5 bases and 7 bases, in that order; junction bases with no gene match: 9. Germline loops: CDR1 SGHTA, CDR2 FQGNSA. As DNA, the CDR3 is TGTGCCAGCAGCGTCCCGGGACTAGCGGGTATAAATGAGCAGTTCTTC. Encoded protein: CASSVPGLAGINEQFF.